This TCR beta chain was identified during a study of breast tumors, draining lymph nodes, adjacent tissues. Overall study findings and caveats: Tumor T cell lymph node origin was a supported hypothesis, not proven. Tumor repertoires ranked between lymph nodes and nontumor tissue in diversity, with V and J gene preferences. Data fit most tumor T cells coming from lymph node, expanding in tumor.

This clonotype ranks as medium-sized (0.01 to 0.1%). The antigen remains unidentified. TCRdb reprocessed the multiplex PCR reads via MiXCR and lists one record per CDR3 protein. Among about 15,000 distinct CDR3 sequences listed, about three fifths were seen once. The CDR3 is 14 residues long. Germline loops: CDR1 LGHNT, CDR2 FRNRAP. V was clipped by 5 bases and J by 8 bases; unmatched bases: 5. This chain joins TRBV12-5 and TRBJ2-3; 12 bases line up with TRBD1. The receptor was isolated from a female donor with breast cancer. Some clones in this sample may be carry-over from other donors' samples. The material sequenced was tumor-adjacent breast tissue. The CDR3 DNA is TGTGCTAGTGGTGCGGGACAGGGGGCAGGTACGCAGTATTTT. It translates to CASGAGQGAGTQYF.